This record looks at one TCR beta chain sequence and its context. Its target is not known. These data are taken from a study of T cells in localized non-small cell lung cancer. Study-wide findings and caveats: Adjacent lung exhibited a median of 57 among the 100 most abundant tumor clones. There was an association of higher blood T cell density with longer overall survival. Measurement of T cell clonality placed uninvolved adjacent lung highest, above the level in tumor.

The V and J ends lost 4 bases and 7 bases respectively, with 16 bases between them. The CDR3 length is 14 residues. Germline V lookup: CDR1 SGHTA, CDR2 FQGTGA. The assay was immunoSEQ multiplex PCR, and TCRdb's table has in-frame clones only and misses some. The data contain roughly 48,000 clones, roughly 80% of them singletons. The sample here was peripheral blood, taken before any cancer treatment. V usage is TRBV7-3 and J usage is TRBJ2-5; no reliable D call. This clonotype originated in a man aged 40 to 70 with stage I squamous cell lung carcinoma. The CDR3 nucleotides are TGTGCCAGCAGCTCCGGTATCCGAGGTGGGACCCAGTACTTC. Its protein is CASSSGIRGGTQYF. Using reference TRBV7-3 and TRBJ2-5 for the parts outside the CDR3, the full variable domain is GAGVSQTPSNKVTEKGKYVELRCDPISGHTALYWYRQSLGQGPEFLIYFQGTGAADDSGLPNDRFFAVRPEGSVSTLKIQRTERGDSAVYLCASSSGIRGGTQYFGPGTRLLVL.